The 14 T cell receptor beta chains reported below all come from one sample, sequenced in a study of T cells expressing NK-cell markers. Each CDR3 protein gets one entry in TCRdb, which reprocessed the 5' RACE reads and gives no DNA. This sample lists 400,000 or so distinct CDR3 sequences; its ten largest clones have about 10%. The material sequenced was blood T cells: a sorted CD56 or NKG2C T cell subset, CD4+ or CD8+ T cells, or bulk PBMC T cells (not recorded which). The receptors were sampled from a woman aged 45 to 65 in good health.

This chain uses TRBV2 with TRBJ2-7; the TRBD1 assignment by TCRdb is unverifiable without DNA. CDR3 size: 13 residues. Germline V gene data show CDR1 as SNHLY and CDR2 as FYNNEI. CDR3 sequence: CASTPTGGAEQYF.

The genes are TRBV24-1 and TRBJ2-7; TCRdb gives TRBD1 as the D gene, but with no DNA this cannot be confirmed. Germline loops: CDR1 KGHDR, CDR2 SFDVKD. The CDR3 has 14 amino acids. CDR3 amino acids: CATSGKGAGHEQYF.

V and J are TRBV20-1 and TRBJ2-3; TCRdb's assignment of TRBD2 cannot be checked, as there is no DNA. From germline, CDR1 is DFQATT and CDR2 SNEGSKA (reference sequence). CDR3 size: 16 residues. CDR3 in amino acids: CSAPGIAGSGTDTQYF.

This chain links TRBV5-5 with TRBJ2-3; TCRdb's D gene call, TRBD1, goes unchecked for lack of DNA. Germline assignment: CDR1 SGHKS and CDR2 YYEKEE (reference sequence). This CDR3 spans 14 amino acids. The CDR3 here is CASVSLGERDTQYF. Variable domain in full (rest from reference TRBV5-5 and TRBJ2-3): DAGVTQSPTHLIKTRGQQVTLRCSPISGHKSVSWYQQVLGQGPQFIFQYYEKEERGRGNFPDRFSARQFPNYSSELNVNALLLGDSALYLCASVSLGERDTQYFGPGTRLTVL.

This sequence joins TRBV29-1 and TRBJ1-4; TCRdb designates TRBD1, a call that cannot be tested without DNA. Germline assignment: CDR1 SQVTM and CDR2 ANQGSEA. This CDR3 contains 13 residues. The CDR3 region is CSVKGRGNEKLFF. Using reference TRBV29-1 and TRBJ1-4 for the parts outside the CDR3, the full variable domain is SAVISQKPSRDICQRGTSLTIQCQVDSQVTMMFWYRQQPGQSLTLIATANQGSEATYESGFVIDKFPISRPNLTFSTLTVSNMSPEDSSIYLCSVKGRGNEKLFFGSGTQLSVL.

Here the CDR3 reads CASSSRYEQFF. V gene TRBV12-3 or TRBV12-4 combines with J gene TRBJ2-1. The CDR3 is made up of 11 amino acids.

The chain links TRBV20-1 to TRBJ2-5; the TRBD2 assignment by TCRdb is unverifiable without DNA. The V gene's germline CDR1 is DFQATT and CDR2 SNEGSKA (reference sequence). The CDR3 extends over 18 amino acids. CDR3 protein: CSARSPSPGLAVKETQYF.

The V and J genes are TRBV10-3 and TRBJ2-7; TCRdb's assignment of TRBD1 cannot be checked, as there is no DNA. This CDR3 contains 13 residues. Germline CDR1 reads ENHRY; CDR2 reads SYGVKD. This chain's CDR3 is CAIKGQGTDEQYF.

CDR3 sequence: CASSSKPSDAEAFF. V and J are TRBV5-1 and TRBJ1-1. The CDR3 is 14 amino acids. The V gene's germline CDR1 is SGHRS and CDR2 YFSETQ.

J is TRBJ1-1 and V is TRBV3-1; TCRdb proposes TRBD1, but this gene call is untestable without DNA. Germline loops: CDR1 LGHDT, CDR2 YNNKEL (reference sequence). This CDR3 spans 18 amino acids. CDR3 protein: CASSFQKGPGQGVTEAFF.

J is TRBJ2-2 and V is TRBV4-1; TCRdb picks TRBD2, but there is no DNA to check that call. CDR1 and CDR2 (germline): MGHRA, YSYEKL. This CDR3 contains 16 residues. CDR3 in amino acids: CASSPLTGESTGELFF.

The chain has TRBV24-1 and TRBJ2-3; the TCRdb call, TRBD2, lacks DNA for checking. The V gene's germline CDR1 is KGHDR and CDR2 SFDVKD. This CDR3 is 17 amino acids long. CDR3 protein: CATSGRSGRALPDTQYF.

The chain is built from TRBV5-1 and TRBJ2-5; with no DNA, the TCRdb D assignment of TRBD1 cannot be verified. The germline CDR1 and CDR2 sequences are SGHRS and YFSETQ. This CDR3 is 17 amino acids long. CDR3 in amino acids: CASRGGVPGHLQETQYF.

The rearrangement uses TRBV7-2 and TRBJ2-2; TCRdb selects TRBD2, and the lack of DNA leaves this call unchecked. Germline CDR1 and CDR2: SGHTA and FQGNSA. This CDR3 has 14 residues. CDR3 region: CATRADSYTGELFF.